This T cell receptor (beta chain) was identified in a study of cytomegalovirus exposure and HLA in healthy donors. Amplification used 60 Vbeta primers and 13 Jbeta primers. In the source study's methods: A later analysis tallied some 84 million unique TCR beta chains, 8.5 million to 11 million of them shared. Clones were read by immunoSEQ multiplex PCR, and TCRdb kept only the in-frame ones, dropping some. V, J and clone size derive from that table, while D and trimming were established from the DNA sequence. This table has around 100,000 clones, about 78% appearing once. Overall study results and limits: The later analysis indicated that the majority of CMV-associated TCR beta chains appeared HLA-restricted. Later on, an analysis found that several of the most significant clusters appeared to be linked to common viral pathogens, which included parvovirus B19.

Details on this clone: Its antigen is unknown.

The CDR3 length is 14 residues. Trimming took 7 bases from V and 5 from J, leaving 17 bases between them. CDR1 and CDR2 (germline): SGHNT, YENEEA. This TCR was recovered from a woman aged 25 to 39 in good health and CMV-seropositive. The sequencing sample was made of PBMCs. The rearrangement joins TRBV11-3 to TRBJ2-5, with D possibly being TRBD2 (7 bases). CDR3 protein: CASNPPGGGETQYF. The CDR3 DNA is TGTGCCAGCAACCCACCGGGGGGCGGGGAGACCCAGTACTTC.